The 14 T cell receptor beta chains given below trace back to one sample, sequenced in a study of PD-L1 blockade in urothelial cancer. Generated by immunoSEQ multiplex PCR, the TCRdb table keeps only in-frame clones and is missing some. The profile covers 17,000 or so clones, with around 90% appearing a single time and roughly 6% taken by the ten largest. Specimen: PBMCs, collected around atezolizumab (anti-PD-L1) treatment. The receptors derive from a man aged 50 or older with urothelial cancer.

The chain combines TRBV5-1 with TRBJ2-1; TRBD1 might be the D (5 bases). CDR3 length equals 15 residues. The germline CDR1 and CDR2 sequences are SGHRS and YFSETQ. The V end lost 0 bases, the J end lost 0 bases, and 7 bases lay between the germline ends. DNA for the CDR3: TGCGCCAGCAGCTTGGGACAGTTCTCCTACAATGAGCAGTTCTTC. Protein: CASSLGQFSYNEQFF.

This chain joins TRBV27 and TRBJ2-7; TRBD1 aligns across 9 bases. Germline CDR1 reads MNHEY; CDR2 reads SMNVEV (reference sequence). Unmatched junction bases numbered 7, after V lost 5 bases and J lost 2 bases. The CDR3 consists of 15 residues. The CDR3 region is CASSGRDRVAYEQYF. DNA for the CDR3: TGTGCCAGCAGTGGCCGGGACAGGGTTGCCTACGAGCAGTACTTC.

The V gene is TRBV7-2, the J gene TRBJ2-5; TRBD2 matches at 12 bases. This CDR3 has 14 amino acids. In germline, CDR1 is SGHTA, CDR2 FQGNSA. V lost 4 bases to trimming and J lost 7 bases; unmatched junction nucleotides: 4. CDR3: CASSSGLAGSTQYF. CDR3 bases: TGTGCCAGCAGCTCTGGACTAGCGGGGTCGACCCAGTACTTC.

The V and J genes are TRBV4-1 and TRBJ2-1; D unresolved. V was clipped by 0 bases and J by 1 base, with 10 bases between them. Germline-derived CDR1 and CDR2 are MGHRA and YSYEKL. The CDR3 spans 16 residues. The CDR3 DNA is TGCGCCAGCAGCCAAGATCGGTTGGAGTCCTACAATGAGCAGTTCTTC. This sequence encodes CASSQDRLESYNEQFF.

This clone showed up just a few times. The chain links TRBV30 to TRBJ1-5, with a weak D call TRBD1 (5 bases). The CDR3 is 15 residues long. Germline CDR1 reads GTSNPN; CDR2 reads SVGIG (reference sequence). Deletions cut 3 bases from V and 7 bases from J, with 19 bases between. The CDR3 DNA reads as TGTGCCTGGAGGCCAACTGGGGGGAGAGACCAGCCCCAGCATTTT. The encoded protein is CAWRPTGGRDQPQHF. The full variable domain, in which reference TRBV30 and TRBJ1-5 provide the parts outside the CDR3, is SQTIHQWPATLVQPVGSPLSLECTVEGTSNPNLYWYRQAAGRGLQLLFYSVGIGQISSEVPQNLSASRPQDRQFILSSKKLLLSDSGFYLCAWRPTGGRDQPQHFGDGTRLSIL.

The chain carries TRBV29-1 and TRBJ2-7, with 8 bases matching TRBD1. There are 13 residues in the CDR3. Germline V gene lookup returns CDR1 SQVTM and CDR2 ANQGSEA. V shed 7 bases, J shed 5 bases, and the junction held 10 bases outside the gene matches. The CDR3: CSAQTGESHEQYF. The CDR3 nucleotides read TGCAGCGCACAGACAGGGGAGAGCCACGAGCAGTACTTC.

The chain is built from TRBV10-3 and TRBJ2-3, with 11 bases aligning to TRBD2. J lost 0 bases, V lost 7 bases, and 12 bases had no gene match. CDR1 and CDR2 (germline): ENHRY, SYGVKD. This CDR3 has 18 amino acids. CDR3 nucleotide sequence: TGTGCCATCAAGCTAGCGGGGGGATCCGGAGACAGCACAGATACGCAGTATTTT. Translated: CAIKLAGGSGDSTDTQYF.

The chain links TRBV10-1 to TRBJ2-3; tentative D call: TRBD1 (6 bases). The CDR3 has 15 residues. The V gene's germline CDR1 is WNHNN and CDR2 SYGVQD (reference sequence). V was pared by 0 bases and J by 4 bases, with 11 bases between. Written as DNA, the CDR3 is TGCGCCAGCAGTGAGTCATGGACAGCTGCAGATACGCAGTATTTT. Amino acid sequence: CASSESWTAADTQYF.

This chain uses TRBV5-5 with TRBJ2-7, with TRBD1 matching 10 bases. V lost 1 base and J lost 2; bases outside the gene matches: 6. The germline V gene has CDR1 SGHKS and CDR2 YYEKEE (reference sequence). CDR3 size: 16 residues. This CDR3 is CASSLIGGQGTYEQYF. The CDR3 nucleotides read TGTGCCAGCAGCTTGATTGGGGGACAGGGGACCTACGAGCAGTACTTC.

The rearrangement joins TRBV27 to TRBJ1-4, with 9 positions matching TRBD1. Germline CDR1 reads MNHEY; CDR2 reads SMNVEV (reference sequence). CDR3 length equals 15 residues. V shed 4 bases and J 7 bases; nucleotides not matched to a gene: 7. The CDR3 DNA reads as TGTGCCAGCAGTTATCTACAGGGGGCGGGTGAAAAACTGTTTTTT. This sequence encodes CASSYLQGAGEKLFF.

The V gene is TRBV19, the J gene TRBJ2-5, with 8 bases identical to TRBD2. Looked up from germline, CDR1 is LNHDA and CDR2 is SQIVND (reference sequence). CDR3 length: 15 amino acids. The junction had 10 bases not matched to a gene; V was cut back by 5 bases and J by 5 bases. The CDR3 region is CASSVFGGGRETQYF. CDR3 in DNA: TGTGCCAGTAGTGTCTTCGGGGGGGGACGGGAGACCCAGTACTTC.

J is TRBJ2-2 and V is TRBV27, with no clear D. Per germline, CDR1 MNHEY and CDR2 SMNVEV (reference sequence). CDR3 length: 13 residues. Trimming left V 5 bases short and J 6 bases short, with 10 bases between. The CDR3 here is CASSLQRAGELFF. The CDR3 bases are TGTGCCAGCAGTCTACAGAGAGCCGGGGAGCTGTTTTTT.

The sample holds a few counts of this clone. The chain recombines TRBV30 with TRBJ2-5; D unresolved. V lost 0 bases and J lost 7, with 15 bases in between. The CDR3 has 14 amino acids. CDR1 GTSNPN and CDR2 SVGIG come from the germline V gene (reference sequence). This chain's CDR3 is CAWSVSPSGSTQYF. The CDR3 region has the DNA TGTGCCTGGAGTGTAAGCCCTTCGGGTTCGACCCAGTACTTC. Based on the CDR3 plus reference TRBV30 and TRBJ2-5, the full variable domain is SQTIHQWPATLVQPVGSPLSLECTVEGTSNPNLYWYRQAAGRGLQLLFYSVGIGQISSEVPQNLSASRPQDRQFILSSKKLLLSDSGFYLCAWSVSPSGSTQYFGPGTRLLVL.

The chain links TRBV2 to TRBJ2-1, with 11 bases matching TRBD2. CDR3 length: 13 residues. J gave up 10 bases and V 7 bases, and 6 bases lay outside the gene matches. The germline CDR1 and CDR2 sequences are SNHLY and FYNNEI. The CDR3 region is CASIGTSGGEQFF. The DNA for the CDR3 is TGTGCCAGCATTGGGACTAGCGGAGGGGAGCAGTTCTTC.